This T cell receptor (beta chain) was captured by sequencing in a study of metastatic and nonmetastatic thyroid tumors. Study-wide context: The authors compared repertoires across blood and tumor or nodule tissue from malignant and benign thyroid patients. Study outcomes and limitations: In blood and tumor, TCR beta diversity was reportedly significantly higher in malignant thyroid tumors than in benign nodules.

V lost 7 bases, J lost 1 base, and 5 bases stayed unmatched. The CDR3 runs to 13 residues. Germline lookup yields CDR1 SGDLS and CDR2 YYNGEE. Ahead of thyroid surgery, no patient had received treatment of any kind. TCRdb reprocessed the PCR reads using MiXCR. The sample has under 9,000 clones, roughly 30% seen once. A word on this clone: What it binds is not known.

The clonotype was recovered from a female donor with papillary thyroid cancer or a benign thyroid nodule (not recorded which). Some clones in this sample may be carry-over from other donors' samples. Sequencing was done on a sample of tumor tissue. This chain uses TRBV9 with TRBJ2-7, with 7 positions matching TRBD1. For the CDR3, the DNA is TGTGCCAGCGGACGGGGACAGTCCTACGAGCAGTACTTC. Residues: CASGRGQSYEQYF.